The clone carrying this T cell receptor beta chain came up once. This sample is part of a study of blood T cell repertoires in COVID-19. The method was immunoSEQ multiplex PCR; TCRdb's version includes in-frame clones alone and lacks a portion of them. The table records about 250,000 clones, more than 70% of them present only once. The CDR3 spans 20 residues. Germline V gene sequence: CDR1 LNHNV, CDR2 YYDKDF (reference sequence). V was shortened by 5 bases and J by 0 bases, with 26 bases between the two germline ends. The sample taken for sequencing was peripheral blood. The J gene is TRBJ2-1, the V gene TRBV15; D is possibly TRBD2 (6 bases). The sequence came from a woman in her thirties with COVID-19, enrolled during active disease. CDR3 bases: TGTGCCACCAGCCCTAAATGGAGGGCAGGACCAAGGTACTCCTACAATGAGCAGTTCTTC. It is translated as CATSPKWRAGPRYSYNEQFF.